This entry features one TCR beta chain sequence. Its antigen remains undetermined. Base qualities are not recorded, but no much larger clone differs from it by a single base. The collaborating institutions used their own protocols to collect whole blood in K2EDTA tubes. For TCRbeta analysis, collaborators shipped samples as frozen whole blood, isolated PBMCs, or DNA extracted from either of those sample types. The immunoSEQ Assay, a bias-controlled multiplex PCR, was used to amplify TCRbeta CDR3 regions from genomic DNA. The paper's data handling went like this. Within the assay, amplification of reference gene primers was used to estimate how many nucleated cells each sample contained. To quantify the absolute abundance of each unique TCRbeta CDR3 rearrangement, sequence reads were collapsed and filtered. For each sample, productive Simpson clonality was calculated as the square root of Simpson's diversity index across productive rearrangements. The immuneACCESS repertoire file appears here via TCRdb, limited to in-frame rearrangements. These files lack a portion of the clones; in checked studies, under half of the deficit traces to unresolved V genes, and the cause of the others is not known. The V and J calls and the clone size are those of that table, but D and trimming were determined from the DNA. The sample table holds about 150,000 clones, of which 84% were seen once. The top ten constitute 30% to 45% of the sample.

This sample is part of a study of blood T cell repertoires in COVID-19 (dated by TCRdb to the early 2020s). For the wider study: Samples from collaborators originated in the United States, Italy and Spain and spanned both the acute and convalescent phases of COVID-19. The prospective study material was composed of cDNA or gDNA derived from T cells, B-cell-depleted T cells, or PBMCs. Deeply sampled blood TCRbeta repertoires from subjects exposed to, actively infected with, or recovered from COVID-19 were included in the dataset. The repertoires were released in a freely available public database meant as a resource for research on the immune response to SARS-CoV-2. Samples were obtained from the ongoing ImmuneRACE study (first 160 participants) and from 1,000 to 1,500 subjects provided by 6 global collaborators. Nearly every sample came with metadata listing a de-identified subject ID, COVID-19 status, age in years and sex. Where HLA class I and class II types were available, the types were taken from metadata supplied by the sample provider, not from assay-based typing. The study at large found these results: Clinical and demographic metadata were provided uncurated, with the amount varying by source and participant.

From the cysteine up to the phenylalanine, the CDR3 has a length of 15 residues. Only CDR3 DNA remains: 45 bases, in frame from the first base. Germline trimming: 4 bases from V, 1 base from J; junction bases outside gene matches: 6. Via the germline V gene, CDR1 is SGHRS and CDR2 YFSETQ. The sequence links TRBV5-1 to TRBJ1-1; TRBD1 fits 8 bases in the junction. The TCR was taken from a human donor in a cohort sampled during active COVID-19. Sequencing was carried out using peripheral blood. At the DNA level, the sequence is TGCGCCAGCAGCGCTACAGGGGGATCGAACACTGAAGCTTTCTTT. Translated, this is CASSATGGSNTEAFF. Beyond the CDR3, the reference TRBV5-1 and TRBJ1-1 genes provide the residues; the full variable domain reads: KAGVTQTPRYLIKTRGQQVTLSCSPISGHRSVSWYQQTPGQGLQFLFEYFSETQRNKGNFPGRFSGRQFSNSRSEMNVSTLELGDSALYLCASSATGGSNTEAFFGQGTRLTVV.